Following are 27 T cell receptor beta chains from one sample sequenced in a study of radiation and T cells in renal cell carcinoma. Generated by immunoSEQ multiplex PCR, the TCRdb table keeps only in-frame clones and is missing some. The sample shows 100,000 to 150,000 clones, around 84% of them seen only once. Time point in this sample: baseline pretreatment blood. This sample's treatment: 15 Gy SBRT to primary tumor, nephrectomy 4 weeks later. Source: blood, taken from a patient whose treatment included radiotherapy and nephrectomy. The source of these receptors is a woman in her sixties or seventies with renal cell carcinoma.

The chain links TRBV9 to TRBJ2-5; D may be TRBD1 (5 bases). Germline assignment: CDR1 SGDLS and CDR2 YYNGEE. The CDR3 spans 20 residues. V lost 2 bases and J lost 1, with 27 bases in between. CDR3 sequence: CASSVGLPILGGKSQETQYF. CDR3 bases: TGTGCCAGCAGCGTGGGGCTCCCTATTCTTGGCGGAAAAAGCCAAGAGACCCAGTACTTC.

The table lists this clone with a few counts. This chain connects TRBV5-4 to TRBJ1-1; the D is unclear. CDR3 size: 13 residues. V was shortened by 0 bases and J by 1 base, with 4 bases between the two germline ends. Germline values: CDR1 SGHNT, CDR2 YYREEE (reference sequence). CDR3: CASSLDPNTEAFF. Here the CDR3 DNA reads TGTGCCAGCAGCTTGGACCCGAACACTGAAGCTTTCTTT.

This clone was seen ten or more times. The V gene is TRBV29-1, the J gene TRBJ2-3; D assignment may be TRBD1 or TRBD2 (5 bases each). The CDR3 has 14 amino acids. Germline CDR1 SQVTM, CDR2 ANQGSEA. Trimming stripped 7 bases from V and 0 bases from J, with 14 bases between. Here the CDR3 DNA reads TGCAGCGCCGTCGGGACGGATAGCACAGATACGCAGTATTTT. Its protein is CSAVGTDSTDTQYF.

This clone turned up a few times. The chain carries TRBV5-6 and TRBJ2-7, with TRBD1 as a possible D gene (6 bases). CDR3 size: 12 residues. V lost 4 bases and J 3 bases, leaving 8 bases between the germline ends. Germline values: CDR1 SGHDT, CDR2 YYEEEE. The CDR3 here is CASSRDNYEQYF. CDR3 sequence (DNA): TGTGCCAGCAGCCGGGACAACTACGAGCAGTACTTC.

The chain links TRBV18 to TRBJ2-1, with a tentative D call TRBD2 (5 bases). The CDR3 covers 17 residues. V was pared by 2 bases and J by 0 bases, with 14 bases between. Looked up from germline, CDR1 is KGHSH and CDR2 is LQKENI. The CDR3 bases are TGTGCCAGCTCACCAAGGAGCCTGGGGAGCTCCTACAATGAGCAGTTCTTC. Protein product: CASSPRSLGSSYNEQFF.

The gene calls are TRBV25-1 and TRBJ2-5; TRBD2 aligns across 11 bases. The germline gives CDR1 MGHDK, CDR2 SYGVNS. V shed 3 bases and J 2 bases; nucleotides not matched to a gene: 5. The CDR3 length is 16 residues. Here the CDR3 reads CASSDGLAGPQETQYF. CDR3 bases: TGTGCCAGCAGTGATGGACTAGCGGGCCCTCAAGAGACCCAGTACTTC. The variable domain in full, completed from reference TRBV25-1 and TRBJ2-5, reads EADIYQTPRYLVIGTGKKITLECSQTMGHDKMYWYQQDPGMELHLIHYSYGVNSTEKGDLSSESTVSRIRTEHFPLTLESARPSHTSQYLCASSDGLAGPQETQYFGPGTRLLVL.

The V and J genes are TRBV6-5 and TRBJ2-5; unclear D gene. Deletions cut 6 bases from V and 1 base from J, with 9 bases between. Germline CDR1 is MNHEY and CDR2 is SVGAGI. The CDR3 spans 13 residues. Here the CDR3 DNA reads TGTGCCAGCAGGCCACCGGGCCAAGAGACCCAGTACTTC. Its translation: CASRPPGQETQYF.

The rearrangement uses TRBV19 and TRBJ2-3; the D gene is possibly TRBD1 (6 bases). Germline loops: CDR1 LNHDA, CDR2 SQIVND (reference sequence). Trimming took 3 bases from V and 0 from J, leaving 13 bases between them. There are 16 residues in the CDR3. The CDR3 protein is CASSMGTTSSTDTQYF. CDR3 coding DNA: TGTGCCAGTAGTATGGGGACAACCTCTAGCACAGATACGCAGTATTTT.

There are a few counts of this clone. V and J are TRBV6-1 and TRBJ1-6, with 7 bases aligning to TRBD1. This CDR3 has 16 residues. Trimming cost V 2 bases and J 6 bases; bases outside gene matches: 7. Germline V gene lookup returns CDR1 MNHNS and CDR2 SASEGT. CDR3 DNA: TGTGCCAGCAGTGAATGGAGGGGGCCCCTTAATTCACCCCTCCACTTT. It encodes CASSEWRGPLNSPLHF.

CDR3 coding DNA: TGTGCCAGCAGTAACTACCGAGGTCAGCCCCAGCATTTT. Residues: CASSNYRGQPQHF. The genes are TRBV2 and TRBJ1-5; no definite D call. Germline V lookup: CDR1 SNHLY, CDR2 FYNNEI. The CDR3 is made up of 13 amino acids. Trimming pared 5 bases from V and 6 bases from J, leaving 11 bases between.

The V gene is TRBV4-1, the J gene TRBJ2-7, with 12 bases fitting TRBD1. Looked up from germline, CDR1 is MGHRA and CDR2 is YSYEKL. The CDR3 extends over 17 amino acids. J gave up 3 bases and V 2 bases, and 8 bases lay outside the gene matches. The CDR3 reads CASSQIPGQGALYEQYF. Here the CDR3 DNA reads TGCGCCAGCAGCCAAATTCCGGGACAGGGGGCCCTCTACGAGCAGTACTTC.

The V call is TRBV20-1, the J call TRBJ2-7, with 11 bases lining up with TRBD2. This CDR3 is built from 11 residues. Germline V gene lookup returns CDR1 DFQATT and CDR2 SNEGSKA (reference sequence). CDR3 loop: CSARGGTSGGV. The DNA of the CDR3 is TGCAGTGCTAGAGGTGGGACTAGCGGCGGGGTC.

This chain connects TRBV5-1 to TRBJ1-5, with D perhaps matching TRBD1 (5 bases). The CDR3 extends over 14 amino acids. Trimming shortened V by 4 bases and J by 3 bases, and 11 bases separated the two germline ends. Germline V lookup: CDR1 SGHRS, CDR2 YFSETQ. Written as DNA, the CDR3 is TGCGCCAGCAGCCCCGGGGGAGTCAATCAGCCCCAGCATTTT. It is translated as CASSPGGVNQPQHF.

This clone was detected only a few times. The chain uses TRBV7-9 and TRBJ1-4; no reliable D call. Germline V gives CDR1 SEHNR, CDR2 FQNEAQ (reference sequence). This CDR3 is built from 14 residues. V shed 8 bases and J shed 2 bases, with 12 bases lying between them. CDR3 amino acids: CASGPRSTNEKLFF. CDR3 in DNA: TGTGCCAGCGGGCCCCGAAGCACTAATGAAAAACTGTTTTTT. The full variable domain, rest sourced from reference TRBV7-9 and TRBJ1-4, is DTGVSQNPRHKITKRGQNVTFRCDPISEHNRLYWYRQTLGQGPEFLTYFQNEAQLEKSRLLSDRFSAERPKGSFSTLEIQRTEQGDSAMYLCASGPRSTNEKLFFGSGTQLSVL.

The chain employs TRBV18 and TRBJ2-7, with 7 bases fitting TRBD2. The J segment lost 4 bases and the V segment lost 3 bases, leaving 3 bases of the junction unmatched. The germline gives CDR1 KGHSH, CDR2 LQKENI. The CDR3 has 13 residues. The CDR3 reads CASSPGTTYEQYF. The CDR3 nucleotides are TGTGCCAGCTCACCCGGGACTACGTACGAGCAGTACTTC.

This chain links TRBV9 with TRBJ2-3; a possible D gene is TRBD2 (5 bases). V lost 2 bases, J lost 2 bases, and 12 bases lay in between. CDR3 size: 15 residues. The germline V gene encodes CDR1 SGDLS and CDR2 YYNGEE. The CDR3 DNA follows: TGTGCCAGCAGCGTCCGGGATCAGTACACAGATACGCAGTATTTT. Translated, it gives CASSVRDQYTDTQYF.

J is TRBJ2-3 and V is TRBV10-3; 14 nucleotides align to TRBD2. This CDR3 has 16 amino acids. Germline-derived CDR1 and CDR2 are ENHRY and SYGVKD. Losses at the gene ends were 4 bases for V and 3 bases for J; bases not matched to a gene: 3. The CDR3 region is CAISVGLAGGTDTQYF. The CDR3 DNA sequence: TGTGCCATCAGTGTCGGACTAGCGGGAGGAACAGATACGCAGTATTTT.

The rearrangement uses TRBV19 and TRBJ1-1; 10 nucleotides agree with TRBD1. Germline V lookup: CDR1 LNHDA, CDR2 SQIVND (reference sequence). The CDR3 is 16 residues long. Losses at the gene ends were 5 bases for V and 6 bases for J; bases not matched to a gene: 12. CDR3 region: CASSSPRQGARSEAFF. Here the CDR3 DNA reads TGTGCCAGTAGTTCTCCACGACAGGGGGCGCGCTCTGAAGCTTTCTTT.

V and J are TRBV13 and TRBJ2-5; D is tentatively TRBD1 or TRBD2 (6 bases each). Germline CDR1 and CDR2: PRHDT and FYEKMQ (reference sequence). Trimming removed 4 bases at V and 2 bases at J, with 23 bases between. The CDR3 runs to 18 residues. The CDR3 here is CASSSLVDGGRPQETQYF. The CDR3 nucleotides are TGTGCCAGCAGCTCCTTGGTCGACGGGGGCAGACCTCAAGAGACCCAGTACTTC. Full variable domain (missing parts from reference TRBV13 and TRBJ2-5): AAGVIQSPRHLIKEKRETATLKCYPIPRHDTVYWYQQGPGQDPQFLISFYEKMQSDKGSIPDRFSAQQFSDYHSELNMSSLELGDSALYFCASSSLVDGGRPQETQYFGPGTRLLVL.

The V call is TRBV5-6, the J call TRBJ2-1; the match to TRBD2 covers 12 bases. V lost 4 bases and J lost 5; bases outside the gene matches: 4. The germline CDR1 and CDR2 sequences are SGHDT and YYEEEE. The CDR3 is 15 amino acids. In DNA, the CDR3 is TGTGCCAGCAGCGCGGGACTAGCGGGTAACAATGAGCAGTTCTTC. It translates to CASSAGLAGNNEQFF.

This clone showed up just once. The rearrangement links TRBV19 to TRBJ1-4; tentatively, D is TRBD1 (5 bases). Germline V CDR1 and CDR2: LNHDA, SQIVND (reference sequence). This CDR3 is 12 amino acids long. Trimming left V 6 bases short and J 15 bases short, with 17 bases between. The CDR3 nucleotides are TGTGCCAGTAGGGCAGTGGGGCAGGGTATGTTTTTT. Translation: CASRAVGQGMFF. Complete variable domain (other parts from reference TRBV19 and TRBJ1-4): DGGITQSPKYLFRKEGQNVTLSCEQNLNHDAMYWYRQDPGQGLRLIYYSQIVNDFQKGDIAEGYSVSREKKESFPLTVTSAQKNPTAFYLCASRAVGQGMFFGSGTQLSVL.

The V call is TRBV6-8, the J call TRBJ2-1; 11 bases match TRBD2. The CDR3 spans 16 residues. J gave up 8 bases and V 4 bases, and 10 bases lay outside the gene matches. Germline CDR1 reads MNHGY; CDR2 reads SAAAGT. In nucleotides, the CDR3 is TGTGCCAGCAGTTTGTCTAGCGGGGGGCCCTTGGATGAGCAGTTCTTC. It encodes CASSLSSGGPLDEQFF.

The chain combines TRBV5-6 with TRBJ2-2, with TRBD2 as a possible D gene (5 bases). Germline V CDR1 and CDR2: SGHDT, YYEEEE. The CDR3 consists of 15 residues. The V gene lost 2 bases and the J gene lost 0 bases, with 8 bases spanning the gap. The CDR3 sequence is CASSFGEPNTGELFF. The CDR3, as DNA: TGTGCCAGCAGCTTCGGGGAGCCGAACACCGGGGAGCTGTTTTTT.

The rearrangement uses TRBV11-2 and TRBJ1-1, with 7 bases lining up with TRBD1. The CDR3 is 14 amino acids. Trimming removed 5 bases from V and 6 bases from J; junction bases left unmatched: 9. The V gene's germline CDR1 is SGHAT and CDR2 FQNNGV. The CDR3 is CASSQDRSRSEAFF. The CDR3 DNA is TGTGCCAGCAGCCAGGACAGGTCGCGGTCTGAAGCTTTCTTT.

This clone was detected only once. V is TRBV5-6 and J is TRBJ2-7, with D unresolved. Germline CDR1 SGHDT, CDR2 YYEEEE. This CDR3 has 12 amino acids. Trimming shortened V by 4 bases and J by 1 base, and 6 bases separated the two germline ends. The CDR3 nucleotides read TGTGCCAGCAGCATGGATTCCTACGAGCAGTACTTC. This gives the protein CASSMDSYEQYF.

This rearrangement joins TRBV9 to TRBJ1-5, with D tentatively TRBD1 (5 bases). V lost 3 bases and J 4 bases, leaving 14 bases between the germline ends. CDR3 length equals 15 residues. CDR1 is SGDLS and CDR2 is YYNGEE in the germline V gene. CDR3 sequence: CASSASGTLNQPQHF. The CDR3 DNA sequence: TGTGCCAGCAGCGCTTCCGGGACTTTAAATCAGCCCCAGCATTTT.

This clone was found once. The chain carries TRBV6-1 and TRBJ1-1; no definite D call. The germline CDR1 and CDR2 sequences are MNHNS and SASEGT. V was clipped by 1 base and J by 4 bases, with 16 bases between them. CDR3 size: 16 residues. The CDR3 sequence is CASSEGPGRGSTEAFF. In nucleotides, the CDR3 is TGTGCCAGCAGTGAAGGCCCGGGTCGGGGTAGCACTGAAGCTTTCTTT.